This TCR beta chain was sequenced for a study of T cells in Graves' hyperthyroidism and ophthalmopathy. These patients, aged 18 to 65, had recently diagnosed hyperthyroidism lasting under 2 months. A patient was excluded if there was uncontrolled infection, other autoimmune disease, pregnancy or lactation. PBMCs were obtained from over 8.5 ml fresh peripheral blood. Germline V gene lookup returns CDR1 SNHLY and CDR2 FYNNEI. V was clipped by 2 bases and J by 2 bases, with 13 bases between them. The length of the CDR3 is 17 residues. This clonotype showed up many times. There were TCR beta CDR3 regions amplified from RNA transcripts. Using the HTBI primer set, a first-round RT-PCR was run on the TCR CDR3. TCRdb re-derived calls from the multiplex PCR reads in MiXCR, one entry per CDR3 protein. Among a few hundred thousand distinct CDR3 sequences listed, about 13% were seen once.

The TCR sequence derives from a man aged 25 to 40 with Graves' hyperthyroidism that later progressed to Graves' ophthalmopathy. This rearrangement joins TRBV2 to TRBJ1-6; the D gene is possibly TRBD1 (5 bases). Sequencing was done on a sample of blood. The CDR3 is CASSETVGGTYNSPLHF. In DNA form, the CDR3 reads TGTGCCAGCAGTGAAACCGTCGGGGGGACCTATAATTCACCCCTCCACTTT. The whole variable domain, remainder taken from reference TRBV2 and TRBJ1-6, is EPEVTQTPSHQVTQMGQEVILRCVPISNHLYFYWYRQILGQKVEFLVSFYNNEISEKSEIFDDQFSVERPDGSNFTLKIRSTKLEDSAMYFCASSETVGGTYNSPLHFGNGTRLTVT.